The source of this TCR beta chain is a study of Graves' ophthalmopathy and Graves' hyperthyroidism. Amplification from RNA transcripts yielded the TCR beta CDR3 regions. HTBI primers were employed in first-round RT-PCR, then a second-round multiplex PCR followed. MiXCR, run by TCRdb on the multiplex PCR reads, gives a single entry per CDR3 protein. The repertoire holds 200,000 to 250,000 distinct CDR3 sequences, with 20% to 25% as singletons. Ophthalmopathy donors' eye disease showed moderate-to-severe activity, CAS of at least 3, NOSPECS of at least 4 and duration under 3 months. The authors isolated PBMCs from around 10 ml of fresh peripheral blood. Findings of the study overall: A 13-signature model separated ophthalmopathy from stable hyperthyroidism, reaching around 88% sensitivity and around 79% specificity cross-validated. Blood contained most expanded thyroid clonotypes exceeding 0.001 frequency.

Germline assignment: CDR1 SQVTM and CDR2 ANQGSEA. The V gene lost 7 bases and the J gene lost 4 bases, with 10 bases spanning the gap. CDR3 length: 11 amino acids. Many counts were recorded for this clonotype. Its target is not known. The origin of this receptor is a woman in her forties or fifties with Graves' ophthalmopathy. The source material was peripheral blood. This sequence joins TRBV29-1 and TRBJ1-2, with D maybe TRBD1 (6 bases). CDR3 coding DNA: TGCAGCGCTGGACAGCGCTATGGCTACACCTTC. Translated, it gives CSAGQRYGYTF.